Listed here is a single T cell receptor beta chain. Antigen unknown. V dropped 0 bases and J dropped 3 bases, with 7 bases sitting between them. The CDR3 spans 14 residues. The germline CDR1 and CDR2 sequences are MGHRA and YSYEKL. PCR primers comprised 60 Vbeta and 13 Jbeta primers. Some clones are missing from TCRdb's copy, which holds only in-frame ones; the method was immunoSEQ multiplex PCR. The sample contains over 150,000 clones, 65% to 80% of which appear only once. The sample originates from a study of cytomegalovirus exposure and HLA in healthy donors. Broader study findings: Cytomegalovirus association was listed for 164 TCR beta chains.

The chain carries TRBV4-1 and TRBJ2-3; D ambiguous. The receptor was isolated from a woman in her fifties or sixties in good health and CMV-seropositive. The sequencing input was PBMCs. CDR3 sequence (DNA): TGCGCCAGCAGCCAAGAGGCAGGTACAGATACGCAGTATTTT. Its translation is CASSQEAGTDTQYF.